Listed below are T cell receptor beta chains from one sample, sequenced in a study of T-cell reconstitution after alpha-beta-depleted transplantation in children. TCRdb used MiXCR to reprocess the PCR reads, holding one entry per CDR3 protein. This sample has about 230,000 distinct CDR3 sequences, with 7.5% to 10% found just once. The starting material was PBMCs from the stem cell graft donor, obtained from the stem cell graft. The origin of the receptors is a human donor who donated a stem cell graft to a child with SCID. The CDR3 runs from the conserved cysteine through the conserved F or W. The order of the fields is J gene, D gene, V gene, clone size, CDR3 length, CDR3 protein, CDR3 DNA. The D gene is left open where the match is weak. Clone sizes are given selectively: once, few, many, or a class where the clone is expanded.

j_call: TRBJ1-1; d_call: -; v_call: TRBV5-5; clone_size: many; cdr3_length: 14; cdr3_aa: CASRSGRIPTEAFF; cdr3_nt: TGTGCCAGCAGGTCCGGCAGGATCCCGACTGAAGCTTTCTTT
j_call: TRBJ2-1; d_call: -; v_call: TRBV20-1; clone_size: -; cdr3_length: 12; cdr3_aa: CSAPSLYNEQFF; cdr3_nt: TGCAGTGCTCCTAGCTTGTACAATGAGCAGTTCTTC
j_call: TRBJ1-1; d_call: -; v_call: TRBV5-1; clone_size: many; cdr3_length: 13; cdr3_aa: CASSLGGAAEAFF; cdr3_nt: TGCGCCAGCAGCTTGGGGGGGGCCGCTGAAGCTTTCTTT
j_call: TRBJ1-4; d_call: -; v_call: TRBV20-1; clone_size: many; cdr3_length: 14; cdr3_aa: CSASLTGWHEKLFF; cdr3_nt: TGCAGTGCTAGCTTGACGGGGTGGCATGAAAAACTGTTTTTT
j_call: TRBJ1-6; d_call: -; v_call: TRBV3-1; clone_size: many; cdr3_length: 14; cdr3_aa: CASSQGIHNSPLHF; cdr3_nt: TGTGCCAGCAGCCAGGGAATCCATAATTCACCCCTCCACTTT
j_call: TRBJ1-4; d_call: -; v_call: TRBV20-1; clone_size: many; cdr3_length: 12; cdr3_aa: CSVRGWDEKLFF; cdr3_nt: TGCAGTGTCAGGGGCTGGGATGAAAAACTGTTTTTT
j_call: TRBJ1-1; d_call: TRBD1; v_call: TRBV25-1; clone_size: many; cdr3_length: 14; cdr3_aa: CASSRTGEGTEAFF; cdr3_nt: TGTGCCAGCAGTCGGACAGGCGAGGGCACTGAAGCTTTCTTT
j_call: TRBJ1-6; d_call: -; v_call: TRBV7-3; clone_size: many; cdr3_length: 14; cdr3_aa: CASSLRGKNSPLHF; cdr3_nt: TGTGCCAGCAGCTTAAGGGGCAAAAATTCACCCCTCCACTTT
j_call: TRBJ1-6; d_call: -; v_call: TRBV5-1; clone_size: many; cdr3_length: 18; cdr3_aa: CASSLVGSGSSYNSPLHF; cdr3_nt: TGCGCCAGCAGCTTGGTTGGTTCGGGGAGCTCCTATAATTCACCCCTCCACTTT
j_call: TRBJ2-2; d_call: -; v_call: TRBV5-1; clone_size: many; cdr3_length: 12; cdr3_aa: CASSLEAGELFF; cdr3_nt: TGCGCCAGCAGCTTGGAGGCCGGGGAGCTGTTTTTT
j_call: TRBJ2-1; d_call: -; v_call: TRBV20-1; clone_size: many; cdr3_length: 17; cdr3_aa: CSARDPALAGIYNEQFF; cdr3_nt: TGCAGTGCTAGAGATCCGGCGTTGGCTGGGATCTACAATGAGCAGTTCTTC
j_call: TRBJ1-5; d_call: -; v_call: TRBV15; clone_size: -; cdr3_length: 15; cdr3_aa: CATSRAFGGSQPQHF; cdr3_nt: TGTGCCACCAGCAGAGCGTTCGGGGGAAGTCAGCCCCAGCATTTT
j_call: TRBJ2-3; d_call: -; v_call: TRBV24-1; clone_size: -; cdr3_length: 16; cdr3_aa: CATSGLGEASTDTQYF; cdr3_nt: TGTGCCACCAGTGGCCTTGGGGAGGCCTCCACAGATACGCAGTATTTT
j_call: TRBJ2-2; d_call: -; v_call: TRBV7-2; clone_size: many; cdr3_length: 15; cdr3_aa: CASSFMTVNTGELFF; cdr3_nt: TGTGCCAGCAGCTTTATGACGGTGAACACCGGGGAGCTGTTTTTT
j_call: TRBJ2-1; d_call: TRBD2; v_call: TRBV7-2; clone_size: many; cdr3_length: 16; cdr3_aa: CASSPRLAGGRNEQFF; cdr3_nt: TGTGCCAGCAGCCCCCGACTAGCGGGGGGGCGCAATGAGCAGTTCTTC
j_call: TRBJ1-1; d_call: TRBD1; v_call: TRBV7-2; clone_size: many; cdr3_length: 14; cdr3_aa: CASSPRQGWAEAFF; cdr3_nt: TGTGCCAGCAGCCCCAGACAGGGGTGGGCTGAAGCTTTCTTT
j_call: TRBJ1-2; d_call: TRBD1; v_call: TRBV7-2; clone_size: many; cdr3_length: 13; cdr3_aa: CASSRQGHYGYTF; cdr3_nt: TGTGCCAGCAGTCGACAGGGACACTATGGCTACACCTTC
j_call: TRBJ2-2; d_call: TRBD1; v_call: TRBV5-1; clone_size: many; cdr3_length: 14; cdr3_aa: CASTGQGNTGELFF; cdr3_nt: TGCGCCAGCACGGGACAGGGGAACACCGGGGAGCTGTTTTTT
j_call: TRBJ2-3; d_call: TRBD2; v_call: TRBV20-1; clone_size: many; cdr3_length: 17; cdr3_aa: CSASPGLAGGLIDTQYF; cdr3_nt: TGCAGTGCTTCGCCGGGACTAGCGGGGGGGCTGATAGATACGCAGTATTTT
j_call: TRBJ1-2; d_call: -; v_call: TRBV7-8; clone_size: many; cdr3_length: 15; cdr3_aa: CASSLDEGDGYGYTF; cdr3_nt: TGTGCCAGCAGCTTAGACGAGGGGGATGGCTATGGCTACACCTTC
j_call: TRBJ2-7; d_call: -; v_call: TRBV9; clone_size: many; cdr3_length: 15; cdr3_aa: CASSVDLDSLNEQYF; cdr3_nt: TGTGCCAGCAGCGTAGATCTGGACAGTCTAAACGAGCAGTACTTC
j_call: TRBJ2-1; d_call: -; v_call: TRBV29-1; clone_size: -; cdr3_length: 13; cdr3_aa: CSVEDPRGNEQFF; cdr3_nt: TGCAGCGTTGAAGATCCCCGGGGCAATGAGCAGTTCTTC
j_call: TRBJ2-4; d_call: TRBD1; v_call: TRBV9; clone_size: many; cdr3_length: 13; cdr3_aa: CASSRDRQNIQYF; cdr3_nt: TGTGCCAGCAGCCGGGACAGACAAAACATTCAGTACTTC
j_call: TRBJ2-3; d_call: TRBD1; v_call: TRBV20-1; clone_size: many; cdr3_length: 15; cdr3_aa: CSASSQGQGRDTQYF; cdr3_nt: TGCAGTGCTAGTTCACAGGGACAGGGGAGAGATACGCAGTATTTT
j_call: TRBJ2-3; d_call: TRBD1; v_call: TRBV12-3/TRBV12-4; clone_size: many; cdr3_length: 15; cdr3_aa: CASSFRGTGDDTQYF; cdr3_nt: TGTGCCAGCAGTTTTCGCGGGACAGGGGACGATACGCAGTATTTT
j_call: TRBJ2-5; d_call: -; v_call: TRBV7-9; clone_size: many; cdr3_length: 16; cdr3_aa: CASSFEDRLFQETQYF; cdr3_nt: TGTGCCAGCAGCTTTGAGGACAGACTTTTTCAAGAGACCCAGTACTTC
j_call: TRBJ1-4; d_call: -; v_call: TRBV28; clone_size: many; cdr3_length: 15; cdr3_aa: CASSLRRGTNEKLFF; cdr3_nt: TGTGCCAGCAGTCTGCGACGGGGAACTAATGAAAAACTGTTTTTT
j_call: TRBJ1-3; d_call: -; v_call: TRBV12-3/TRBV12-4; clone_size: -; cdr3_length: 15; cdr3_aa: CASSLEGTSGNTIYF; cdr3_nt: TGTGCCAGCAGTTTGGAGGGTACCTCTGGAAACACCATATATTTT
j_call: TRBJ1-2; d_call: TRBD1; v_call: TRBV7-2; clone_size: many; cdr3_length: 17; cdr3_aa: CASSPGQGRTANYGYTF; cdr3_nt: TGTGCCAGCAGCCCCGGACAGGGTAGAACCGCTAACTATGGCTACACCTTC
j_call: TRBJ2-7; d_call: -; v_call: TRBV19; clone_size: -; cdr3_length: 13; cdr3_aa: CASSWDSSREQYF; cdr3_nt: TGTGCCAGTAGTTGGGACTCGTCTCGCGAGCAGTACTTC
j_call: TRBJ1-1; d_call: -; v_call: TRBV10-3; clone_size: -; cdr3_length: 14; cdr3_aa: CAISDGVRWTEAFF; cdr3_nt: TGTGCCATCAGTGACGGGGTGAGGTGGACTGAAGCTTTCTTT
j_call: TRBJ2-1; d_call: -; v_call: TRBV5-4; clone_size: many; cdr3_length: 14; cdr3_aa: CASSSMTGWNEQFF; cdr3_nt: TGTGCCAGCAGCTCCATGACGGGGTGGAATGAGCAGTTCTTC
j_call: TRBJ1-1; d_call: -; v_call: TRBV11-3; clone_size: many; cdr3_length: 13; cdr3_aa: CASSSFGGTEAFF; cdr3_nt: TGTGCCAGCAGCTCTTTCGGGGGCACTGAAGCTTTCTTT
j_call: TRBJ2-5; d_call: -; v_call: TRBV5-1; clone_size: many; cdr3_length: 14; cdr3_aa: CASSLVAVQETQYF; cdr3_nt: TGCGCCAGCAGCTTGGTAGCGGTACAAGAGACCCAGTACTTC